This T cell receptor beta chain was recovered during a study of cytomegalovirus exposure and HLA in healthy donors. Overall study results and limits: Researchers reported in a later analysis that common viral pathogens appeared linked to several top clusters.

Researchers ran the PCR with 60 Vbeta and 13 Jbeta primers. Some clones are missing from TCRdb's copy, which holds only in-frame ones; the method was immunoSEQ multiplex PCR. The table has 60,000 to 90,000 clones, roughly 84% seen once. There are 14 residues in the CDR3. V was pared by 1 base and J by 5 bases, with 8 bases between. Germline lookup yields CDR1 SGHVS and CDR2 FNYEAQ. Remarks on this clone: Its specificity is unknown.

The receptor comes from a man in his 70s in good health and CMV-seropositive. The material sequenced was PBMCs. The gene calls are TRBV7-6 and TRBJ1-4, with TRBD1 as a possible D gene (6 bases). The CDR3 DNA reads TGTGCCAGCAGCTTAGGGCAGGGGAATGAAAAACTGTTTTTT. Its protein is CASSLGQGNEKLFF.